One and the same sample provided the 21 T cell receptor beta chains below, sequenced in a study of shared clonotypes between healthy human individuals. Profiling relied on immunoSEQ multiplex PCR, and the TCRdb table lists in-frame clones only, not all of them. The sample yields a few million clones, more than 85% seen once. Sequencing used naive CD4+ T cells from PBMCs. Specified subset: CD45RA+ positively selected. The origin of the receptors is a man younger than 35 in good health. Some clones in this sample may be carry-over from other donors' samples.

Points on this clone: One end of the junction is discordant with germline, which a read error may explain. The chain employs TRBV6-5 and TRBJ2-3, with 11 bases lining up with TRBD1. The CDR3 consists of 12 residues. CDR1 is MNHEY, CDR2 SVGAGI, per germline. CDR3 bases: TGTGCCAGCAGTCAATCCGGGACAGGGGGGATTTTT. It specifies CASSQSGTGGIF.

This clone showed up just once. The gene calls are TRBV5-1 and TRBJ2-5; 9 bases are a match to TRBD1. Germline V gene sequence: CDR1 SGHRS, CDR2 YFSETQ. J was trimmed by 4 bases and V by 5 bases; bases with no gene match: 15. This CDR3 has 17 residues. CDR3 loop: CASRFTTGGAGGETQYF. The CDR3 DNA is TGCGCCAGCAGGTTCACAACAGGGGGCGCGGGCGGAGAGACCCAGTACTTC.

The CDR3 is CASSLRTSNEQFF. The CDR3 DNA reads TGTGCCAGCAGCTTGAGGACTAGCAATGAGCAGTTCTTC. The J gene is TRBJ2-1, the V gene TRBV7-9; 7 bases agree with TRBD2. Germline lookup yields CDR1 SEHNR and CDR2 FQNEAQ (reference sequence). The CDR3 contains 13 residues. Unmatched junction bases numbered 2, after V lost 3 bases and J lost 6 bases.

The V call is TRBV5-1, the J call TRBJ2-7, with 8 bases aligning to TRBD1. The CDR3 totals 15 residues. The germline V gene has CDR1 SGHRS and CDR2 YFSETQ. V dropped 0 bases and J dropped 3; count of bases not matched to a gene: 5. The chain's CDR3 is CASSLAQGGHYEQYF. The CDR3 DNA reads as TGCGCCAGCAGCTTGGCACAGGGGGGCCACTACGAGCAGTACTTC. Based on the CDR3 plus reference TRBV5-1 and TRBJ2-7, the full variable domain is KAGVTQTPRYLIKTRGQQVTLSCSPISGHRSVSWYQQTPGQGLQFLFEYFSETQRNKGNFPGRFSGRQFSNSRSEMNVSTLELGDSALYLCASSLAQGGHYEQYFGPGTRLTVT.

The chain joins TRBV5-4 to TRBJ1-4, with D perhaps TRBD1 (5 bases). In germline, CDR1 is SGHNT, CDR2 YYREEE (reference sequence). Trimming took off 4 bases at V and 0 bases at J, with 13 bases between the two ends. The CDR3 is made up of 16 amino acids. The CDR3 protein is CASSRNKGTTNEKLFF. The CDR3 DNA reads TGTGCCAGCAGCCGCAATAAGGGGACAACTAATGAAAAACTGTTTTTT.

This chain connects TRBV7-3 to TRBJ2-3; 14 bases are shared with TRBD2. The germline gives CDR1 SGHTA, CDR2 FQGTGA. This CDR3 contains 15 residues. V trimming: 5 bases; J trimming: 7 bases; junction bases outside the gene matches: 5. The CDR3 reads CASSPGLAGANTQYF. CDR3 bases: TGTGCCAGCAGCCCGGGACTAGCGGGAGCAAATACGCAGTATTTT.

Of note for this clone: One end of the junction is discordant with germline, which a read error may explain. The identical CDR3 is also encoded by other nucleotide sequences in the sample. The chain employs TRBV30 and TRBJ1-2; D not certain. Germline CDR1 and CDR2: GTSNPN and SVGIG (reference sequence). This CDR3 has 13 amino acids. DNA for the CDR3: TGTGCCTGGAGTCGGACGGCTAACTATGGCTACACCTTT. Amino acids: CAWSRTANYGYTF.

V is TRBV7-2 and J is TRBJ2-3, with D possibly TRBD1 on 6 matching bases. Germline V CDR1 and CDR2: SGHTA, FQGNSA. V lost 1 base to trimming and J lost 5 bases, with 13 bases between them. The CDR3 contains 15 residues. The DNA of the CDR3 is TGTGCCAGCAGCTTAGTGGGGACATTGGGAGATACGCAGTATTTT. Encoded protein: CASSLVGTLGDTQYF.

The chain couples TRBV6-5 to TRBJ1-1; D is unresolved. Looked up from germline, CDR1 is MNHEY and CDR2 is SVGAGI. The CDR3 spans 14 residues. V lost 5 bases to trimming and J lost 4 bases, with 14 bases between them. The CDR3 loop reads CASSPIRRGTEAFF. For the CDR3, the DNA is TGTGCCAGCAGTCCTATTCGACGGGGCACTGAAGCTTTCTTT.

As regards this clone: The junction and the germline gene differ at one end; a read error may be behind it. V usage is TRBV5-1 and J usage is TRBJ2-5; D gene unclear. Germline V gene sequence: CDR1 SGHRS, CDR2 YFSETQ. The CDR3 extends over 12 amino acids. The CDR3 nucleotides are TGCGCCAGCAGTTTGGCGACAGAGACCCAGTACTTC. It codes for CASSLATETQYF.

The chain is built from TRBV5-1 and TRBJ2-7, with 7 bases matching TRBD1. Trimming took 3 bases from V and 3 from J; bases not matched to a gene: 6. Germline V gene lookup returns CDR1 SGHRS and CDR2 YFSETQ. This CDR3 has 14 amino acids. The CDR3 sequence is CASSSTGQLYEQYF. The DNA for the CDR3 is TGCGCCAGCAGCTCGACGGGACAGCTCTACGAGCAGTACTTC.

This rearrangement joins TRBV21-1 to TRBJ2-7; the D call in the table, TRBD2, was not verified against the DNA. TRBV21-1 counts as a pseudogene. The CDR3 has 14 residues. CDR3 DNA sequence: TGTGCCAGCACCCAGGTATCGGGAGCCTACGAGCAGTACTTC. This codes for CASTQVSGAYEQYF.

The genes are TRBV20-1 and TRBJ2-5; D gene ambiguous. The germline V gene encodes CDR1 DFQATT and CDR2 SNEGSKA (reference sequence). CDR3 length equals 11 residues. V was pared by 5 bases and J by 4 bases, with 8 bases between. CDR3 protein: CSASGVETQYF. In DNA, the CDR3 is TGCAGTGCTTCAGGAGTAGAGACCCAGTACTTC.

CDR3 bases: TGTGCCAGCAGCTACACCGGGGGATCAGCGGCGCATCGGAGGAATGAGCAGTTCTTC. Its translation: CASSYTGGSAAHRRNEQFF. The chain couples TRBV11-2 to TRBJ2-1, with D possibly matching TRBD2 (6 bases). The length of the CDR3 is 19 residues. The V and J ends lost 4 bases and 7 bases respectively, with 29 bases between them. Looked up from germline, CDR1 is SGHAT and CDR2 is FQNNGV.

This clone was observed a single time. The chain combines TRBV18 with TRBJ1-4; D is perhaps TRBD1 (6 bases). The V end was cut by 4 bases, the J end by 10 bases, with 22 bases between. The CDR3 is made up of 16 amino acids. Germline lookup yields CDR1 KGHSH and CDR2 LQKENI. The CDR3 region has the DNA TGTGCCAGCTCACTTTACGGGGGCGCGATAGGATTAAAACTGTTTTTT. Residues: CASSLYGGAIGLKLFF.

This rearrangement joins TRBV5-4 to TRBJ1-4; a weak D match, TRBD1 (6 bases). Looked up from germline, CDR1 is SGHNT and CDR2 is YYREEE (reference sequence). The V end lost 7 bases, the J end lost 5 bases, and 18 bases lay between the germline ends. The CDR3 length is 15 residues. For the CDR3, the DNA is TGTGCCAGCTCGGGAGGGGGACGGCAGAATGAAAAACTGTTTTTT. As protein: CASSGGGRQNEKLFF.

The rearrangement uses TRBV21-1 and TRBJ1-5; the table's D call of TRBD1 was not tested on the DNA. TRBV21-1 is labeled a pseudogene. The CDR3 contains 19 residues. The CDR3 spells CASSIFGRQKPYSNQPQHF. Written as DNA, the CDR3 is TGTGCCAGCAGCATTTTTGGCAGACAGAAACCATATAGCAATCAGCCCCAGCATTTT.

To note about this clone: The DNA is omitted, as the CDR3 cannot be located on it reliably, and the CDR3 follows TCRdb's listing. The chain carries TRBV30 and TRBJ1-6; the table calls TRBD1, which could not be checked here. Germline CDR1 is GTSNPN and CDR2 is SVGIG (reference sequence). Both ends counted, the CDR3 spans 11 residues. This CDR3 reads CAWSVGEGAFF.

The J gene is TRBJ1-4, the V gene TRBV28; D not certain. With 6 bases removed from V and 13 bases from J, the gap between germline ends came to 15 bases. The CDR3 is 12 amino acids. The germline gives CDR1 MDHEN, CDR2 SYDVKM. The CDR3 region is CASRVKTSGLFF. The DNA for the CDR3 is TGTGCCAGCAGGGTCAAAACGAGCGGACTGTTTTTT.

The chain recombines TRBV18 with TRBJ1-1; no firm D call. There are 13 residues in the CDR3. From germline, CDR1 is KGHSH and CDR2 LQKENI. Trimming removed 5 bases at V and 6 bases at J, with 13 bases between. The CDR3 DNA sequence: TGTGCCAGCTCAAATAGTCGGAGGTCTGAAGCTTTCTTT. Its translation is CASSNSRRSEAFF.

The rearrangement joins TRBV11-2 to TRBJ2-1; a possible D gene is TRBD2 (6 bases). The V gene's germline CDR1 is SGHAT and CDR2 FQNNGV. This CDR3 is built from 16 residues. Trimming took 5 bases from V and 8 from J, leaving 22 bases between them. The CDR3 reads CASSPTRGRGIDEQFF. In nucleotides, the CDR3 is TGTGCCAGCAGCCCGACCCGGGGTCGGGGGATAGATGAGCAGTTCTTC.